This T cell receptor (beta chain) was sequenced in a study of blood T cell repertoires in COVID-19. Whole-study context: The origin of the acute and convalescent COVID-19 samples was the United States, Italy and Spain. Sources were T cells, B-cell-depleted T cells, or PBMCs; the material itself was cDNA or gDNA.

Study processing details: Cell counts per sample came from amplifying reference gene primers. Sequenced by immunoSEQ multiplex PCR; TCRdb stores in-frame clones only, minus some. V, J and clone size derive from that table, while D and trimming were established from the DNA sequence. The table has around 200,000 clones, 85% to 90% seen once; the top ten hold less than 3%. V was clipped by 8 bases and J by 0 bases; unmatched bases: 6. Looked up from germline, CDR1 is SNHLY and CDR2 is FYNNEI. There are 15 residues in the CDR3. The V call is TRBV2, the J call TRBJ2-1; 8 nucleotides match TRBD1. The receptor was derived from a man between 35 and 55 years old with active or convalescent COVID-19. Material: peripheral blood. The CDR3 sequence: CASGSTGGSYNEQFF. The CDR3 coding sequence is TGTGCCAGCGGGAGCACAGGGGGCTCCTACAATGAGCAGTTCTTC.